The present T cell receptor (beta chain) was sequenced within a study of T cell responses to AZD1222 COVID-19 vaccine. Produced via immunoSEQ multiplex PCR; TCRdb's table is partial and in-frame only. The sample has 200,000 or so clones, under 95% seen once; the top ten hold more than 0.8%. The germline V gene has CDR1 KGHSH and CDR2 LQKENI. V was shortened by 1 base and J by 4 bases, with 4 bases between the two germline ends. The CDR3 is made up of 12 amino acids. The source material was peripheral blood, sampled on day 0 of MenACWY control vaccination. The chain combines TRBV18 with TRBJ1-2, with D unclear. This clonotype was obtained from an adult in good health. The CDR3, as DNA: TGTGCCAGCTCACCACAGGGCTATGGCTACACCTTC. Its translation is CASSPQGYGYTF. The full variable domain, completed using reference TRBV18 and TRBJ1-2, is NAGVMQNPRHLVRRRGQEARLRCSPMKGHSHVYWYRQLPEEGLKFMVYLQKENIIDESGMPKERFSAEFPKEGPSILRIQQVVRGDSAAYFCASSPQGYGYTFGSGTRLTVV.